Sequencing of this T cell receptor beta chain was carried out in a study of cytotoxic CD8 clonotypes in ibrutinib-treated CLL. Overall study results and limits: Whereas clonality rose at ibrutinib response, it declined toward baseline at progression.

CDR1 and CDR2 (germline): MNHEY, SMNVEV (reference sequence). The V end was cut by 3 bases, the J end by 2 bases, with 13 bases between. The CDR3 is 15 residues long. Worth noting for this clone: Its matching antigen is unknown.

Sequenced by immunoSEQ multiplex PCR; TCRdb stores in-frame clones only, minus some. The sample has about 200,000 clones, roughly 65% seen once. This TCR derives from a human donor with chronic lymphocytic leukemia. This chain connects TRBV27 to TRBJ1-2; a weak D match, TRBD1 (5 bases). Sequenced material: PBMCs, taken after 12 months of ibrutinib treatment. CDR3 residues: CASSFTGRRNYGYTF. The CDR3 DNA reads as TGTGCCAGCAGTTTTACAGGACGGAGGAACTATGGCTACACCTTC.